Listed here is a single T cell receptor beta chain. Both TCR beta VDJ combination and CDR3 sequence profiling were carried out. Genomic DNA was the template for this profiling. TCRdb re-called the reads with MiXCR, one entry per CDR3 protein. Among around 180,000 distinct CDR3 sequences listed, 50% to 75% were seen once. The entry originates in a study of CD8+CD57+ T cells in acquired aplastic anemia. CDR3 size: 16 residues. The V segment lost 6 bases and the J segment 4 bases; nucleotides outside the gene matches: 10. Germline lookup yields CDR1 SEHNR and CDR2 FQNEAQ (reference sequence). This chain joins TRBV7-9 and TRBJ2-3; 10 positions agree with TRBD2. Material for sequencing was sorted CD4+, CD8+, or CD8+CD57+ T cells (not recorded which) from PBMCs. The TCR was taken from a human donor with severe aplastic anemia or a healthy control (not recorded which). CDR3 region: CASRTFSGRAPDTQYF. In DNA form, the CDR3 reads TGTGCCAGCAGGACCTTCAGCGGGAGGGCCCCAGATACGCAGTATTTT.